This T cell receptor beta chain was sequenced in a study of blood T cell repertoires in COVID-19. Study-wide background: Sample material is recorded as cDNA or gDNA derived from T cells, B-cell-depleted T cells, or PBMCs.

Per the original methods: Amplification with reference gene primers provided the estimates of nucleated cell counts. The table came from immunoSEQ multiplex PCR; TCRdb's copy has only in-frame clones and leaves some out. The V and J calls and clone size come from that table; D and trimming were worked out from the DNA. The table lists tens of thousands of clones, roughly nine tenths of them singletons, with 12% in the top ten. The origin of this receptor is a human donor in a cohort sampled during active COVID-19. The sample consisted of peripheral blood.

CDR3 sequence reads: CASSPRISGRAIYEQYF. CDR3 coding DNA: TGTGCCAGCAGCCCACGGATTAGCGGGAGGGCCATCTACGAGCAGTACTTC. V is TRBV5-4 and J is TRBJ2-7; 11 bases match TRBD2. Germline lookup yields CDR1 SGHNT and CDR2 YYREEE (reference sequence). J lost 3 bases, V lost 4 bases, and 12 bases had no gene match. This CDR3 is 17 amino acids long.